The T cell receptor beta chain under discussion was sequenced for a study of T cell repertoires in cytomegalovirus infection (dated by TCRdb to the late 2010s). General notes on the study: Donor HLA type was relevant to the analysis, as public TCR beta signatures indicated carriage of CMV infection together with the matching HLA type. Summary of the overall study and its limitations: The ex vivo response was dominated by HLA-C-restricted CMV-specific TCR beta clonotypes, which also provided the single most frequent clonotype in two of eight donors. Carriers of CMV infection plus the relevant HLA type were discriminated by the cumulative frequency of public TCR beta family members in the study cohort and in an independent approximately 340-donor cohort.

With respect to this clonotype: The antigen it recognizes is unknown. Base qualities were left out, and no much larger clone turns up one base away.

V gives up 0 bases and J gives up 9 bases, and the segment between their germline ends measures 13 bases. Including cysteine and phenylalanine, the CDR3 has 13 amino acids. Only the CDR3 DNA is retained, 39 bases long and in frame from the first base. CDR1 and CDR2 are read off the germline V gene (reference sequence) as DFQATT and SNEGSKA. The reads were generated on an Illumina HiSeq 1500. TCRdb trimmed public reads at Q25 via fastp, called clones via MiXCR and kept in-frame beta chains. Every CDR3 protein is listed once, alongside the most common genes and DNA of its rows. This sample comprises some 68,000 distinct CDR3 sequences, 20% to 25% of them detected only once. Together, the top ten hold 60% to 80% of the sample.

The sequence derives from a human donor in good health (CMV status not recorded). Some clones in this sample may be carry-over from other donors' samples. The receptor chain draws on TRBV20-1 and TRBJ2-3; the D gene may be TRBD1 or TRBD2, since each aligns over 5 bases. Sample: PBMCs, sequenced either directly or after in vitro stimulation (not recorded which). The DNA sequence is given as TGCAGTGCTAGAGAGGGGATGGGGGAGACGCAGTATTTT. Its translation reads: CSAREGMGETQYF.